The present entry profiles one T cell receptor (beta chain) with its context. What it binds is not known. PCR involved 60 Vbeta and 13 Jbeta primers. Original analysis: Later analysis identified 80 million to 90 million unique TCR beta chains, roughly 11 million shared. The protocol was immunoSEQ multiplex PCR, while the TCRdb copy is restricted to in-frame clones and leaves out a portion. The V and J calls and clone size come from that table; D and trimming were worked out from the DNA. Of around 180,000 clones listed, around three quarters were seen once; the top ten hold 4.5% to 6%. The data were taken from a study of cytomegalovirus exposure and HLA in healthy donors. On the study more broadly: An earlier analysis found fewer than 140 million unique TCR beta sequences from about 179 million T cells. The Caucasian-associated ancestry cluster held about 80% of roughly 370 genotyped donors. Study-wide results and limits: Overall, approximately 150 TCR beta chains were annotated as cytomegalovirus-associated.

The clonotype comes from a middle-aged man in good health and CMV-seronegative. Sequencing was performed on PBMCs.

Written as DNA, the CDR3 is TGTGCCAGCCGTACGGGAGGCGGAGAGACCCAGTACTTC. It specifies CASRTGGGETQYF. V and J are TRBV6-5 and TRBJ2-5, with 7 bases lining up with TRBD2. The CDR3 has 13 amino acids. Trimming removed 8 bases from V and 4 bases from J; junction bases left unmatched: 7. CDR1 is MNHEY and CDR2 is SVGAGI in the germline V gene.